The 14 T cell receptor beta chains below all came from one sample that was sequenced in a study of T-cell memory formation after mild COVID-19. A single record per CDR3 protein comes from TCRdb applying MiXCR to the 5' RACE reads. This sample has about 320,000 distinct CDR3 sequences, with about 13% found just once. Material: PBMCs or a T cell subset sorted from them (not recorded which). These receptors were obtained from a man younger than 30 who had mild COVID-19 (a few samples of this study predate the infection). Cell type and time point are not known.

This clonotype was picked up a small number of times. This chain uses TRBV28 with TRBJ1-2; D remains unclear. CDR3 length equals 15 residues. V lost 4 bases to trimming and J lost 4 bases, with 16 bases between them. Germline assignment: CDR1 MDHEN and CDR2 SYDVKM. CDR3 nucleotide sequence: TGTGCCAGCAGTTCCTCAGGCAGGAGACTCTATGGCTACACCTTC. Translating gives CASSSSGRRLYGYTF.

This clonotype was seen repeatedly, ten times or more. CDR3 region: CASSESPPTPPGSNQPQHF. CDR3 nucleotide sequence: TGTGCCAGCAGTGAATCACCCCCAACCCCCCCAGGGAGCAATCAGCCCCAGCATTTT. The chain links TRBV25-1 to TRBJ1-5; possible D gene TRBD1, 5 bases. The V gene's germline CDR1 is MGHDK and CDR2 SYGVNS. The ends were cut back, 1 base at V and 1 base at J, with 20 bases in the middle. This CDR3 region has 19 residues. The whole variable domain, remainder taken from reference TRBV25-1 and TRBJ1-5, is EADIYQTPRYLVIGTGKKITLECSQTMGHDKMYWYQQDPGMELHLIHYSYGVNSTEKGDLSSESTVSRIRTEHFPLTLESARPSHTSQYLCASSESPPTPPGSNQPQHFGDGTRLSIL.

This clonotype was counted a few times. The chain is built from TRBV13 and TRBJ2-7; D uncertain. Looked up from germline, CDR1 is PRHDT and CDR2 is FYEKMQ (reference sequence). This CDR3 has 12 residues. V dropped 2 bases and J dropped 7 bases, with 9 bases sitting between them. CDR3 in amino acids: CASSLSVREQYF. The CDR3 DNA reads as TGTGCCAGCAGCTTATCCGTAAGGGAGCAGTACTTC.

This clonotype showed up just a few times. The chain has TRBV6-5 and TRBJ1-4, with D tentatively TRBD1 (6 bases). The CDR3 runs 17 residues. Germline assignment: CDR1 MNHEY and CDR2 SVGAGI. Trimming left V 0 bases short and J 7 bases short, with 18 bases between. The chain's CDR3 is CASSYSALGGAGEKLFF. The CDR3 nucleotides are TGTGCCAGCAGTTACTCCGCCCTTGGGGGCGCCGGTGAAAAACTGTTTTTT.

This clonotype was found a few times. The chain couples TRBV12-3 or TRBV12-4 to TRBJ2-3; 10 bases map to TRBD2. The CDR3 spans 15 residues. The ends lost 6 bases at V and 7 bases at J; junction bases unmatched: 10. The CDR3 sequence: CASSTSGGALNTQYF. The CDR3 DNA reads as TGTGCCAGCAGCACCAGCGGGGGGGCCTTAAATACGCAGTATTTT.

This clonotype was counted a few times. The CDR3: CASSAGGDTASTDTQYF. The CDR3 DNA sequence: TGTGCCAGCAGCGCCGGGGGGGACACGGCTAGCACAGATACGCAGTATTTT. This rearrangement joins TRBV9 to TRBJ2-3, with TRBD2 identical over 8 bases. Germline trimming cut 3 bases from V and 0 bases from J; bases unmatched to any gene: 9. Per the germline V gene, CDR1 is SGDLS and CDR2 is YYNGEE. There are 17 residues in the CDR3.

This clonotype was observed a handful of times. The J gene is TRBJ1-4, the V gene TRBV4-2; 9 nucleotides align to TRBD1. The CDR3 consists of 15 residues. Per the germline V gene, CDR1 is LGHNA and CDR2 is YNFKEQ. Trimming cost V 5 bases and J 3 bases; bases outside gene matches: 4. The CDR3 reads CASSNRDRANEKLFF. The DNA of the CDR3 is TGTGCCAGCAGCAACCGGGACAGGGCTAATGAAAAACTGTTTTTT.

This clonotype was counted many times. This sequence joins TRBV3-1 and TRBJ2-2; D unresolved. The germline V gene encodes CDR1 LGHDT and CDR2 YNNKEL (reference sequence). The CDR3 length is 17 residues. V was cut by 1 base and J by 2 bases, with 14 bases left in between. The CDR3 region is CASSQVLVGPNTGELFF. The CDR3, as DNA: TGTGCCAGCAGCCAAGTATTGGTCGGGCCAAACACCGGGGAGCTGTTTTTT.

This chain connects TRBV19 to TRBJ1-1; no clear D gene. V was cut by 2 bases and J by 0 bases, with 7 bases left in between. CDR3 length: 14 residues. Germline CDR1 LNHDA, CDR2 SQIVND (reference sequence). As DNA, the CDR3 is TGTGCCAGTAGTATACAGTGGTTGAACACTGAAGCTTTCTTT. It codes for CASSIQWLNTEAFF.

V and J are TRBV4-1 and TRBJ1-2; D gene uncertain. Trimming pared 2 bases from V and 7 bases from J, leaving 14 bases between. The CDR3 runs to 14 residues. Germline lookup yields CDR1 MGHRA and CDR2 YSYEKL. CDR3 in amino acids: CASSQIWANGGYTF. For the CDR3, the DNA is TGCGCCAGCAGCCAAATTTGGGCCAACGGTGGCTACACCTTC.

This clonotype was counted at least ten times. The chain joins TRBV15 to TRBJ1-4; D is possibly TRBD1 (6 bases). Germline CDR1 is LNHNV and CDR2 is YYDKDF (reference sequence). CDR3 length: 15 amino acids. V was clipped by 1 base and J by 7 bases, with 13 bases between them. In DNA form, the CDR3 reads TGTGCCACCAGCAGAGTCGGGGGGGCCAGTGAAAAACTGTTTTTT. Its translation is CATSRVGGASEKLFF.

This clonotype was counted between two and nine times. The V call is TRBV6-5, the J call TRBJ1-6; no clear D. The CDR3 length is 14 residues. CDR1 and CDR2 (germline): MNHEY, SVGAGI. Between the trimmed V and J ends, which lost 0 bases and 10 bases, there was a span of 10 bases. The CDR3 nucleotides read TGTGCCAGCAGTTACTCGAGATCAGGATCACCCCTCCACTTT. Translation: CASSYSRSGSPLHF.

This clonotype appeared a few times. The chain couples TRBV27 to TRBJ1-6; maybe TRBD1 (5 bases). Germline-derived CDR1 and CDR2 are MNHEY and SMNVEV (reference sequence). The CDR3 covers 12 residues. Trimming stripped 8 bases from V and 7 bases from J, with 9 bases between. CDR3 sequence: CASGAQNSPLHF. CDR3 DNA sequence: TGTGCCAGCGGGGCACAAAATTCACCCCTCCACTTT.

In this sample, this clonotype turned up once. A clone one base away is much larger, so this may be a read error. The chain recombines TRBV5-1 with TRBJ1-2; D may be TRBD1 (6 bases). The CDR3 length is 14 residues. Germline CDR1 and CDR2: SGHRS and YFSETQ. The CDR3 reads CARSLQAGDYGYTF. The CDR3 DNA sequence: TGCGCCAGAAGCTTGCAGGCAGGGGACTATGGCTACACCTTC.